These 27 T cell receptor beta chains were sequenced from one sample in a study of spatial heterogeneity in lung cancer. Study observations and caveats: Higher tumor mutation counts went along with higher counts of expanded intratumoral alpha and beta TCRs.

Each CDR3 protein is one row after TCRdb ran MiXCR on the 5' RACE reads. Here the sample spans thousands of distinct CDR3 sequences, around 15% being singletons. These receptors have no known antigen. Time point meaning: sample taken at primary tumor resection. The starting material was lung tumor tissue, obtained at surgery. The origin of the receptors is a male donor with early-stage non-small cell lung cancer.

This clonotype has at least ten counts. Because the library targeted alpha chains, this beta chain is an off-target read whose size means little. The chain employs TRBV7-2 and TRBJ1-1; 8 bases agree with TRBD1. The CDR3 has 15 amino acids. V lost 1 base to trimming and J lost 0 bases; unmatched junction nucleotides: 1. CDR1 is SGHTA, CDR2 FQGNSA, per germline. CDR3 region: CASSLGDRMNTEAFF. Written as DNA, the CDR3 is TGTGCCAGCAGCTTAGGGGACAGGATGAACACTGAAGCTTTCTTT.

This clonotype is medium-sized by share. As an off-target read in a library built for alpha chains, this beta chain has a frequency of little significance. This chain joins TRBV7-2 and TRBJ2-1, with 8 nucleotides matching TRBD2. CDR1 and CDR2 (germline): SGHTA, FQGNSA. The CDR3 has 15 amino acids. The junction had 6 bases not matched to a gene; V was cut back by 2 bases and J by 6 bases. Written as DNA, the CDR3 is TGTGCCAGCAGCTTAAAGACGGGAGGGGGCAATGAGCAGTTCTTC. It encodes CASSLKTGGGNEQFF.

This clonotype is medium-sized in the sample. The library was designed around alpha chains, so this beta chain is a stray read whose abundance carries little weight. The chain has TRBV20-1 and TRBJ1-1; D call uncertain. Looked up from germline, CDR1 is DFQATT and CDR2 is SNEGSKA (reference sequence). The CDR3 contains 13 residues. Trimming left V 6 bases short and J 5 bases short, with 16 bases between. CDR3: CSATQGGYTEAFF. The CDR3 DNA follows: TGCAGTGCCACTCAAGGCGGTTATACTGAAGCTTTCTTT.

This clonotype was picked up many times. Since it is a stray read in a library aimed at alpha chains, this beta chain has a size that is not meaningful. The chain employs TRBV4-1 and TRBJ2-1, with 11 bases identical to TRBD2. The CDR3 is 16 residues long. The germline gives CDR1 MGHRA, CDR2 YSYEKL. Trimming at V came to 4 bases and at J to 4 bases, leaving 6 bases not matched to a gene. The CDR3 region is CASSPTSGTRYNEQFF. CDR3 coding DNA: TGCGCCAGCAGCCCGACTAGCGGGACGCGTTACAATGAGCAGTTCTTC.

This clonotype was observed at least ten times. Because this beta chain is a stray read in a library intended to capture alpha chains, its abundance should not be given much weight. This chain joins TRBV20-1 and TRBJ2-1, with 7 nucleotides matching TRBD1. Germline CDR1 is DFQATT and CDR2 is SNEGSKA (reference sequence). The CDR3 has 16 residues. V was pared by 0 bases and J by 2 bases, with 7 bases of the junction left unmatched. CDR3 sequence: CSARELQGITYNEQFF. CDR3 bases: TGCAGTGCTAGAGAATTACAGGGGATCACCTACAATGAGCAGTTCTTC.

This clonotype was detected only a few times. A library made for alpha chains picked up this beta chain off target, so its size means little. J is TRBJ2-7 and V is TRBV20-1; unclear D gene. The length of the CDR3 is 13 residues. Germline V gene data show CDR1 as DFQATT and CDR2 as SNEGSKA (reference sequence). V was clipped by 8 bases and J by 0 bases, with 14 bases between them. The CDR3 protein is CSCRPQVSYEQYF. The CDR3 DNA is TGCAGTTGCCGTCCCCAGGTCTCCTACGAGCAGTACTTC.

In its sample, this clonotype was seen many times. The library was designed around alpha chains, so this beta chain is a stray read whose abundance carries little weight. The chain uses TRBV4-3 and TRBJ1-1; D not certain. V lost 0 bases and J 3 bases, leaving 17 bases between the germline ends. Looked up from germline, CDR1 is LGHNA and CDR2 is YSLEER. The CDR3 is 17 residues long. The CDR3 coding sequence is TGCGCCAGCAGCCAAGATAGGGCGCGAGGAGGGTACACTGAAGCTTTCTTT. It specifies CASSQDRARGGYTEAFF.

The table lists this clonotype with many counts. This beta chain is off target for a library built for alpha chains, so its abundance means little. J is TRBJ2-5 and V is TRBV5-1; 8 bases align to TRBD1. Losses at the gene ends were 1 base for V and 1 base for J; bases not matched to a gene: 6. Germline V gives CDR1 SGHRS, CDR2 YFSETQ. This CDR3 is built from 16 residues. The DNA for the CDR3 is TGCGCCAGCAGCTTGAAGGCGGGACAGGTCCAAGAGACCCAGTACTTC. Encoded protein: CASSLKAGQVQETQYF.

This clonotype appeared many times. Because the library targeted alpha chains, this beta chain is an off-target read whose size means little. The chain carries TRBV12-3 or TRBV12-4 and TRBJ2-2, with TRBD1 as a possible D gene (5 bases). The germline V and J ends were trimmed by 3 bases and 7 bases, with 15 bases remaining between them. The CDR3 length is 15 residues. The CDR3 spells CASSFSPGRDGELFF. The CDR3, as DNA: TGTGCCAGCAGTTTTTCCCCAGGGCGAGACGGGGAGCTGTTTTTT.

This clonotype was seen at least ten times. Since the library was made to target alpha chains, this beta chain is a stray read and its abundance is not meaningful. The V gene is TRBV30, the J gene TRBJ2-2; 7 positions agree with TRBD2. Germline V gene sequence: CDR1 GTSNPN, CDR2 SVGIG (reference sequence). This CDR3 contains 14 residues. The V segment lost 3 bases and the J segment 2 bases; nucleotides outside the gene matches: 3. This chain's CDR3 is CAWRGEGNTGELFF. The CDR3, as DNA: TGTGCCTGGAGAGGGGAGGGAAACACCGGGGAGCTGTTTTTT.

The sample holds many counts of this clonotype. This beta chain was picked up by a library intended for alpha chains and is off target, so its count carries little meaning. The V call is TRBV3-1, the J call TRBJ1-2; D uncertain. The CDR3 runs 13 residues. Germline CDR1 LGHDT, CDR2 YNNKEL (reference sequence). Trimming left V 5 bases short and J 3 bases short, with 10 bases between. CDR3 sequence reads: CASSEGLDYGYTF. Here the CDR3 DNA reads TGTGCCAGCAGCGAAGGGTTGGACTATGGCTACACCTTC.

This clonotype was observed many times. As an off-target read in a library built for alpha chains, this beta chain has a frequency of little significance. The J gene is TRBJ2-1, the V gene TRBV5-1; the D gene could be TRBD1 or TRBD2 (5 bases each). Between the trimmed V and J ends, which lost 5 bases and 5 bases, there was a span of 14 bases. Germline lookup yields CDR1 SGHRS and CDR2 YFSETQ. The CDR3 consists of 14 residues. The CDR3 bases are TGCGCCAGCAGTCAAGGGGAGCGGAACAATGAGCAGTTCTTC. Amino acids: CASSQGERNNEQFF.

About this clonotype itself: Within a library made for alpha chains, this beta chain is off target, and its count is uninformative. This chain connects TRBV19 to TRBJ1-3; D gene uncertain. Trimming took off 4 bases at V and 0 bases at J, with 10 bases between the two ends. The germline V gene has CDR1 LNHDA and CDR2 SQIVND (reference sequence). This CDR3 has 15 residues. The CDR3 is CASSTGSSSGNTIYF. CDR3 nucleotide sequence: TGTGCCAGTAGTACCGGAAGCAGCTCTGGAAACACCATATATTTT.

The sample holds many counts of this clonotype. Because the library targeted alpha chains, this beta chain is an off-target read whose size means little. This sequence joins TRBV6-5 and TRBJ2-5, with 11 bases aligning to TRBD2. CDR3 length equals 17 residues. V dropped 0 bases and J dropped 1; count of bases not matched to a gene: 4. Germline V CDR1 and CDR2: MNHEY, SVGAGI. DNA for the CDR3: TGTGCCAGCAGTTACTCGGGACTAGCGGCCCTCCAAGAGACCCAGTACTTC. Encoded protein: CASSYSGLAALQETQYF.

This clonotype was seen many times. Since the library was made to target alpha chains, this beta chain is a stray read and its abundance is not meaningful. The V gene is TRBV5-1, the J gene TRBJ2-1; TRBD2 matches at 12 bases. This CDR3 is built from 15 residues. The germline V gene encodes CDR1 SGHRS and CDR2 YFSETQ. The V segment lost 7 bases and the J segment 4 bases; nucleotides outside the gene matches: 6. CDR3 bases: TGCGCCAGCTCCGGGACTAGCGGGCCTTACAATGAGCAGTTCTTC. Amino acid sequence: CASSGTSGPYNEQFF.

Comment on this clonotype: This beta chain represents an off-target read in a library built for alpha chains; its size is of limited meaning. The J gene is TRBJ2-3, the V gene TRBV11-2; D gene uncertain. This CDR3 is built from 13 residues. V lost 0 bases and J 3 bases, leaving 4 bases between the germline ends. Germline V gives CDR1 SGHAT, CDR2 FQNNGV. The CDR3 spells CASSLDFTDTQYF. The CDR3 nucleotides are TGTGCCAGCAGCTTAGATTTTACAGATACGCAGTATTTT.

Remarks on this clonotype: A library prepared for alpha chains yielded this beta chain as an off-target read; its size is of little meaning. CDR3 DNA: TGTGCCAGTAGTATAGAGCCCCGAACTGGTTCACCCCTCCACTTT. The encoded protein is CASSIEPRTGSPLHF. The gene calls are TRBV19 and TRBJ1-6; unclear D gene. The V and J ends lost 0 bases and 9 bases respectively, with 12 bases between them. The CDR3 length is 15 residues. The V gene's germline CDR1 is LNHDA and CDR2 SQIVND (reference sequence).

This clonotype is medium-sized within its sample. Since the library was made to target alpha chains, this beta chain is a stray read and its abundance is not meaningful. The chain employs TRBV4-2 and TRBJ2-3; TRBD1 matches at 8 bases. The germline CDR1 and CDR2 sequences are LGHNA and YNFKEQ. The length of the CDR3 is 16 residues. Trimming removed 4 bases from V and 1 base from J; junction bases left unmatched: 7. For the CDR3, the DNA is TGTGCCAGCAGCCGTCCGGAGACAGGGGGCACAGATACGCAGTATTTT. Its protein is CASSRPETGGTDTQYF.

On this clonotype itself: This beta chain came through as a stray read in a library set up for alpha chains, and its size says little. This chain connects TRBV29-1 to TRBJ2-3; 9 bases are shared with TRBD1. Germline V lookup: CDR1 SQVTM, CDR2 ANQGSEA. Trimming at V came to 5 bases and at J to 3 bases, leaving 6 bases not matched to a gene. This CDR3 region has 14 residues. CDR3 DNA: TGCAGCGTTTCAGGGACAGGGAGGACAGATACGCAGTATTTT. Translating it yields CSVSGTGRTDTQYF.

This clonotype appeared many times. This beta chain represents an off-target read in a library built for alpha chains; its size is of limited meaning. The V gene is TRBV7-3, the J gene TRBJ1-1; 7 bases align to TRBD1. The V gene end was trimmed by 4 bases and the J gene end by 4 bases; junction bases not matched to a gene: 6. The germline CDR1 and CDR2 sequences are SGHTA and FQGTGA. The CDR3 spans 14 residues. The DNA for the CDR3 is TGTGCCAGCAGCTCGACAGGGTTGGGCACTGAAGCTTTCTTT. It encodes CASSSTGLGTEAFF.

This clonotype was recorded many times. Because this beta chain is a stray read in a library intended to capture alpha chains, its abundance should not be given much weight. The CDR3 region is CASSSFTGPTRSYTF. The CDR3 region has the DNA TGTGCCAGCAGCTCGTTCACAGGGCCGACGCGTAGCTACACCTTC. The gene calls are TRBV7-9 and TRBJ1-2; D possibly corresponds to TRBD1 (6 bases). The CDR3 covers 15 residues. Germline-derived CDR1 and CDR2 are SEHNR and FQNEAQ (reference sequence). Trimming left V 4 bases short and J 9 bases short, with 21 bases between.

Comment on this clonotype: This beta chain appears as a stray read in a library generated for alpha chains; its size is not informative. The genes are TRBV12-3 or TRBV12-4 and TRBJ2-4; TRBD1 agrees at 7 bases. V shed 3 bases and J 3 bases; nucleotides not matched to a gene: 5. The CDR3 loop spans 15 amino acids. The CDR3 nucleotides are TGTGCCAGCAGTTTCTCGTCAGGGGGCAAAAACATTCAGTACTTC. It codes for CASSFSSGGKNIQYF.

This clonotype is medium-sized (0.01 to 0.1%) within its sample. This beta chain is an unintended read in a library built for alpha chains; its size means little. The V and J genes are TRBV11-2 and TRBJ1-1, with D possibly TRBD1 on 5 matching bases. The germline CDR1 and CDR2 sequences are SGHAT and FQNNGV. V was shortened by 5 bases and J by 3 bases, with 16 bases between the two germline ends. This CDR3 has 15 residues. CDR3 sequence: CASSPARGTDTEAFF. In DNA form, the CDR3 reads TGTGCCAGCAGCCCTGCCCGGGGGACGGACACTGAAGCTTTCTTT.

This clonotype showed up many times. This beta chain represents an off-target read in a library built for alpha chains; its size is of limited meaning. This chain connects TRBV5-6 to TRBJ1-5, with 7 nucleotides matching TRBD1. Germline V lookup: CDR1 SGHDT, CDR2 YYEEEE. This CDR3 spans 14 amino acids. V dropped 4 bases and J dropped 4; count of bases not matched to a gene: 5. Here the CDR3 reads CASSLGQSNQPQHF. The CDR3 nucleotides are TGTGCCAGCAGCCTGGGACAGTCTAATCAGCCCCAGCATTTT.

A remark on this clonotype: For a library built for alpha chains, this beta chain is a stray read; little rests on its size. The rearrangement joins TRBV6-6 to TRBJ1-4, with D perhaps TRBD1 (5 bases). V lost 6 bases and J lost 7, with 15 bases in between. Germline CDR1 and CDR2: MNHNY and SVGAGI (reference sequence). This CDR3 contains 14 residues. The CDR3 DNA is TGTGCCAGCAGGCCCCCGGGGGTATCTGAAAAACTGTTTTTT. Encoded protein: CASRPPGVSEKLFF.

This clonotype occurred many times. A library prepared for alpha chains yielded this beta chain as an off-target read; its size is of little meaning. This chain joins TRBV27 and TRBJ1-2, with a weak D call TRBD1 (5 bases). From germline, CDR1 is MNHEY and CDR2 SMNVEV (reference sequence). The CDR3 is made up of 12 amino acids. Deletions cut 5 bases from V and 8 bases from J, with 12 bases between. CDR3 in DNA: TGTGCCAGCAGTCACCAGGGCAGGGGCTACACCTTC. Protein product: CASSHQGRGYTF.

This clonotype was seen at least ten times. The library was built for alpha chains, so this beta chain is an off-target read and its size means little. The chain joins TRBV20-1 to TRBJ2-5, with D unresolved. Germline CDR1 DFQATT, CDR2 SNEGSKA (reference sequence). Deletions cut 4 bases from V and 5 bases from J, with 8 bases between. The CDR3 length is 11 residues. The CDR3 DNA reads TGCAGTGCTATTTCCTTGGAGACCCAGTACTTC. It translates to CSAISLETQYF.